The TCR beta chain under discussion was sequenced for a study of somatic mutations in cytotoxic T cells in rheumatoid arthritis. Profiled with immunoSEQ multiplex PCR; TCRdb holds only in-frame clones, not every one. Among around 6,800 clones listed, 74% were seen once. With 2 bases removed from V and 5 bases from J, the gap between germline ends came to 15 bases. CDR1 and CDR2 (germline): SNHLY, FYNNEI. The CDR3 consists of 15 residues. V usage is TRBV2 and J usage is TRBJ2-5, with D possibly matching TRBD1 (5 bases). The TCR originated in an adult with rheumatoid arthritis. The sequenced material came from CD8+ T cells sorted from blood. Written as DNA, the CDR3 is TGTGCCAGCAGTGAAAGGGGTGTGTGGAGTGAGACCCAGTACTTC. This codes for CASSERGVWSETQYF. Drawing the rest from reference TRBV2 and TRBJ2-5, the complete variable domain is EPEVTQTPSHQVTQMGQEVILRCVPISNHLYFYWYRQILGQKVEFLVSFYNNEISEKSEIFDDQFSVERPDGSNFTLKIRSTKLEDSAMYFCASSERGVWSETQYFGPGTRLLVL.